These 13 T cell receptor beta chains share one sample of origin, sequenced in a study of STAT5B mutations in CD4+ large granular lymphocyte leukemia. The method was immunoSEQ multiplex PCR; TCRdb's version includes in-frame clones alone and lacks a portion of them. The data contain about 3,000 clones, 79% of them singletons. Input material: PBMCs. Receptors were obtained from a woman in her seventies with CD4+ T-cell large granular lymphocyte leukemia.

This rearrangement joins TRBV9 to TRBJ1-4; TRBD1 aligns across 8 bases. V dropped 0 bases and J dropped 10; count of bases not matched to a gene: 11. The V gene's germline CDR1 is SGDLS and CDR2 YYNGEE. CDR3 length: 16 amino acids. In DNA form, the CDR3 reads TGTGCCAGCAGCGTAGGACGAACAGTCGGACAGGGAAAACTGTTTTTT. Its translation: CASSVGRTVGQGKLFF.

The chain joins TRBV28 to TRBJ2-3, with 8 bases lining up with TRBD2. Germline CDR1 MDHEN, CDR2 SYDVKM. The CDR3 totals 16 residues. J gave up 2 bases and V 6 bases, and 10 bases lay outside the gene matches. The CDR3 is CASSTSGTRVTDTQYF. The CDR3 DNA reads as TGTGCCAGCAGCACCTCCGGGACTAGGGTCACAGATACGCAGTATTTT.

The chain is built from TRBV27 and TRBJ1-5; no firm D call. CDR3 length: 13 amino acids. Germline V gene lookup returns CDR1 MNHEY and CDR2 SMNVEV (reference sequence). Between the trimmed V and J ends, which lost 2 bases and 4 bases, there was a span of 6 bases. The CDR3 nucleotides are TGTGCCAGCAGTTTAGGGATAAATCAGCCCCAGCATTTT. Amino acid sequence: CASSLGINQPQHF.

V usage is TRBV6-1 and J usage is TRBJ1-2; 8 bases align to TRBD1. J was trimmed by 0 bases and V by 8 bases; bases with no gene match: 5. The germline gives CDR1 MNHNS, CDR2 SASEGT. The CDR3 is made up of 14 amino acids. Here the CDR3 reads CASALDRANYGYTF. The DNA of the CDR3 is TGTGCCAGCGCCTTGGACAGGGCTAACTATGGCTACACCTTC.

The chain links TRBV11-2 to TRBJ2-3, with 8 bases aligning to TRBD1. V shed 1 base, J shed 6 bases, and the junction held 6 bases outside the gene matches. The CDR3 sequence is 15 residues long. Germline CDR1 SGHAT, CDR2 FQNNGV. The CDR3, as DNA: TGTGCCAGCAGCTTAGTGCAGGGGGCGCGTGATACGCAGTATTTT. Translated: CASSLVQGARDTQYF.

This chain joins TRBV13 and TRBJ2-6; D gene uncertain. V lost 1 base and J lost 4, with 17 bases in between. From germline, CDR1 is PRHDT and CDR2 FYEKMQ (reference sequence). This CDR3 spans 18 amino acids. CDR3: CASSLAVTATPGANVLTF. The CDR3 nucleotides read TGTGCCAGCAGCTTAGCGGTGACCGCTACTCCCGGGGCCAACGTCCTGACTTTC.

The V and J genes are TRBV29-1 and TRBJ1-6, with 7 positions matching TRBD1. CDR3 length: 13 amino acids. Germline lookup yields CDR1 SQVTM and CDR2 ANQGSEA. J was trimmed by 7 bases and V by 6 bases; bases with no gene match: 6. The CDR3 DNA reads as TGCAGCGTCCGACAGGGTCGGAATTCACCCCTCCACTTT. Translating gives CSVRQGRNSPLHF.

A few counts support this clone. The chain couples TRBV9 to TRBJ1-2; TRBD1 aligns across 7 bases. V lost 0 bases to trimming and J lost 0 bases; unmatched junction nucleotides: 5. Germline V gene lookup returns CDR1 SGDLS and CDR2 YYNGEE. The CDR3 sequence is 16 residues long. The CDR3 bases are TGTGCCAGCAGCGTAGGTGGGACAGAATCTAACTATGGCTACACCTTC. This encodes CASSVGGTESNYGYTF.

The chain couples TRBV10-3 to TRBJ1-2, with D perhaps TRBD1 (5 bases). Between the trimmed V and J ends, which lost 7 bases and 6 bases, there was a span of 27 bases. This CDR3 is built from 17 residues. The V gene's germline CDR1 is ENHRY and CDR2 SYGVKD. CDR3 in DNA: TGTGCCATCACCTCCGAGGGACTTTTACAGGCTAGGGATGGCTACACCTTC. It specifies CAITSEGLLQARDGYTF.

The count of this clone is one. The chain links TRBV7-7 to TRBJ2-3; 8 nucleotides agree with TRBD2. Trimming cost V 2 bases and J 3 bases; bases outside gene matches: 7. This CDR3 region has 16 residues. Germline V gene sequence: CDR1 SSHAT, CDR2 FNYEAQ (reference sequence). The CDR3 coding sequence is TGTGCCAGCAGCTTAACCAGCGGGAGTGGGACAGATACGCAGTATTTT. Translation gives CASSLTSGSGTDTQYF.

CDR3 bases: TGCGCCAGCAGCTCAAGTGTTGTGACTAGTTTGGTCCAAGAGACCCAGTACTTC. Its translation: CASSSSVVTSLVQETQYF. This chain connects TRBV5-1 to TRBJ2-5, with D tentatively TRBD2 (6 bases). The CDR3 runs to 18 residues. V shed 3 bases and J shed 1 base, with 22 bases lying between them. Germline CDR1 reads SGHRS; CDR2 reads YFSETQ.

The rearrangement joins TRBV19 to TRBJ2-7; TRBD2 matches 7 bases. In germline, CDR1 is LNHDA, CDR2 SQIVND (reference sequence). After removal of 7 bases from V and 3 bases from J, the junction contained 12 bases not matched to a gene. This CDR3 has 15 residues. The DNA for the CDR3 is TGTGCCAGTACCAATCAGGCGGGAGCTGGCTACGAGCAGTACTTC. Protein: CASTNQAGAGYEQYF. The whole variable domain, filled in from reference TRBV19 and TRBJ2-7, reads DGGITQSPKYLFRKEGQNVTLSCEQNLNHDAMYWYRQDPGQGLRLIYYSQIVNDFQKGDIAEGYSVSREKKESFPLTVTSAQKNPTAFYLCASTNQAGAGYEQYFGPGTRLTVT.

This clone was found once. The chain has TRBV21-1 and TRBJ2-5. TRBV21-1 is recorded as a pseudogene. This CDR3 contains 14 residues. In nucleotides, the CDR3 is TGTGCCAGCAGCAGAAGGGGGGTACAAGAGACCCAGTACTTC. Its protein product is CASSRRGVQETQYF.